This TCR beta chain was captured in a study of blood T cell repertoires in COVID-19. Study details: The United States, Italy and Spain supplied acute and convalescent COVID-19 samples. T cells, B-cell-depleted T cells, or PBMCs provided the cDNA or gDNA that served as material.

This clone was detected a few times. This CDR3 has 13 amino acids. V was pared by 3 bases and J by 3 bases, with 8 bases between. Germline CDR1 is SGHTA and CDR2 is FQGNSA. In the original analysis: Counts of nucleated cells, estimated from reference gene primer amplification, were obtained. Using immunoSEQ multiplex PCR, the repertoire was profiled, and TCRdb retains in-frame clones only, with some absent. Clonal size and the V and J genes are those of that table, whereas D and trimming came from the DNA. The data hold roughly 100,000 clones, with around four fifths observed a single time. The sequence derives from a woman older than 75 with acute or convalescent COVID-19. Sequences were obtained from peripheral blood. The rearrangement uses TRBV7-2 and TRBJ1-2; D not resolved. The CDR3 nucleotides are TGTGCCAGCAGCTTTCTTTCGGACTATGGCTACACCTTC. Encoded protein: CASSFLSDYGYTF. Full variable domain (missing parts from reference TRBV7-2 and TRBJ1-2): GAGVSQSPSNKVTEKGKDVELRCDPISGHTALYWYRQSLGQGLEFLIYFQGNSAPDKSGLPSDRFSAERTGGSVSTLTIQRTQQEDSAVYLCASSFLSDYGYTFGSGTRLTVV.